These 26 T cell receptor beta chains were sequenced from one sample in a study of shared clonotypes between healthy human individuals. Assay: immunoSEQ multiplex PCR; the TCRdb copy retains only in-frame clones and omits some. Of approximately 1,500,000 clones in the sample, roughly 96% were seen once. Sequenced material: naive CD4+ T cells sorted from blood. Subset indicated: CD45RA+ positively selected. These receptors were obtained from a man aged 25-40 years in good health.

The chain uses TRBV6-5 and TRBJ2-7, with D perhaps matching TRBD1 or TRBD2 (5 bases each). The germline V gene has CDR1 MNHEY and CDR2 SVGAGI. The CDR3 has 14 amino acids. The ends were cut back, 2 bases at V and 6 bases at J, with 14 bases in the middle. In DNA form, the CDR3 reads TGTGCCAGCAGTTACGTCCCCGGGGCGGGCGAGCAGTACTTC. Translated: CASSYVPGAGEQYF.

CDR3 sequence reads: CASSPSGNTYEQYF. DNA of the CDR3: TGTGCCAGCTCACCTAGCGGAAATACCTACGAGCAGTACTTC. The rearrangement joins TRBV18 to TRBJ2-7; D may be TRBD2 (6 bases). This CDR3 is 14 amino acids long. Germline CDR1 is KGHSH and CDR2 is LQKENI. V lost 3 bases, J lost 2 bases, and 11 bases lay in between.

The chain joins TRBV19 to TRBJ1-1, with D possibly being TRBD1 (6 bases). V gave up 5 bases and J gave up 4 bases, with 14 bases separating them. The germline CDR1 and CDR2 sequences are LNHDA and SQIVND (reference sequence). The length of the CDR3 is 14 residues. The CDR3: CASSFGGPGTEAFF. DNA of the CDR3: TGTGCCAGTAGTTTCGGGGGGCCTGGCACTGAAGCTTTCTTT.

The DNA of the CDR3 is TGTGTTCTATCGCCAGGAGGGAACACTGAAGCTTTCTTT. Residues: CVLSPGGNTEAFF. This chain links TRBV30 with TRBJ1-1, with unresolved D. The CDR3 spans 13 residues. Germline V gene lookup returns CDR1 GTSNPN and CDR2 SVGIG (reference sequence).

The chain is built from TRBV9 and TRBJ1-1; D perhaps matches TRBD1 (5 bases). The CDR3 spans 15 residues. CDR1 is SGDLS, CDR2 YYNGEE, per germline. The V end lost 0 bases, the J end lost 7 bases, and 16 bases lay between the germline ends. CDR3 amino acids: CASSVEGTPRGEAFF. In nucleotides, the CDR3 is TGTGCCAGCAGCGTAGAAGGGACTCCTCGGGGTGAAGCTTTCTTT.

The chain combines TRBV9 with TRBJ2-1, with 9 bases that match TRBD2. Unmatched junction bases numbered 0, after V lost 0 bases and J lost 2 bases. The germline gives CDR1 SGDLS, CDR2 YYNGEE. The CDR3 covers 15 residues. CDR3 nucleotide sequence: TGTGCCAGCAGCGTAGGGACTAGCGCCTACAATGAGCAGTTCTTC. Translated: CASSVGTSAYNEQFF.

V usage is TRBV19 and J usage is TRBJ1-2; a possible D gene is TRBD1 (6 bases). CDR1 is LNHDA and CDR2 is SQIVND in the germline V gene (reference sequence). Trimming took 3 bases from V and 4 from J, leaving 9 bases between them. The CDR3 extends over 13 amino acids. CDR3 residues: CASSMDRTYGYTF. Written as DNA, the CDR3 is TGTGCCAGTAGTATGGACAGAACCTATGGCTACACCTTC.

The genes are TRBV5-1 and TRBJ1-4; 7 bases line up with TRBD1. V was clipped by 0 bases and J by 10 bases; unmatched bases: 18. Germline assignment: CDR1 SGHRS and CDR2 YFSETQ. The CDR3 is made up of 18 amino acids. Written as DNA, the CDR3 is TGCGCCAGCAGCTTGGGGTATACAGGGGTAAAGTCTGGCGGAAAACTGTTTTTT. As protein: CASSLGYTGVKSGGKLFF. Full variable domain (rest looked up from reference TRBV5-1 and TRBJ1-4): KAGVTQTPRYLIKTRGQQVTLSCSPISGHRSVSWYQQTPGQGLQFLFEYFSETQRNKGNFPGRFSGRQFSNSRSEMNVSTLELGDSALYLCASSLGYTGVKSGGKLFFGSGTQLSVL.

This clone was found once. The chain carries TRBV9 and TRBJ2-5; possibly TRBD2 for D (7 bases). The CDR3 covers 18 residues. Trimming shortened V by 4 bases and J by 3 bases, and 25 bases separated the two germline ends. Per germline, CDR1 SGDLS and CDR2 YYNGEE. This chain's CDR3 is CASSPYSIPKGGEETQYF. The CDR3 coding sequence is TGTGCCAGCAGCCCGTACTCAATCCCTAAGGGGGGGGAAGAGACCCAGTACTTC.

The chain couples TRBV28 to TRBJ1-5; weak D call: TRBD1 (5 bases). The ends were cut back, 6 bases at V and 1 base at J, with 19 bases in the middle. Germline CDR1 is MDHEN and CDR2 is SYDVKM. The CDR3 is made up of 17 amino acids. DNA for the CDR3: TGTGCCAGCAGGTCCGGGACCCCCACTGGGAGCAATCAGCCCCAGCATTTT. Translation gives CASRSGTPTGSNQPQHF.

This rearrangement joins TRBV10-3 to TRBJ2-1, with TRBD2 matching 10 bases. The CDR3 has 15 residues. With V trimmed by 7 bases and J by 7 bases, 10 bases remained unmatched. Germline assignment: CDR1 ENHRY and CDR2 SYGVKD. The CDR3 reads CAITFAPSGRNEQFF. CDR3 nucleotide sequence: TGTGCCATCACCTTTGCTCCTAGCGGGAGAAATGAGCAGTTCTTC.

This rearrangement joins TRBV7-9 to TRBJ2-1, with D possibly matching TRBD1 (5 bases). Germline assignment: CDR1 SEHNR and CDR2 FQNEAQ (reference sequence). Trimming stripped 1 base from V and 9 bases from J, with 19 bases between. CDR3 length: 16 amino acids. The CDR3 DNA follows: TGTGCCAGCAGCTTAGGCCAACAGAGCCAGGGTGGTGAGCAGTTCTTC. Translated: CASSLGQQSQGGEQFF.

The J gene is TRBJ2-7, the V gene TRBV20-1; 8 nucleotides align to TRBD1. With V trimmed by 8 bases and J by 4 bases, 4 bases remained unmatched. The CDR3 spans 11 residues. The germline gives CDR1 DFQATT, CDR2 SNEGSKA (reference sequence). CDR3 region: CSFNRGYEQYF. The CDR3 region has the DNA TGCAGTTTCAACAGGGGGTACGAGCAGTACTTC.

This clone was picked up one time. V usage is TRBV30 and J usage is TRBJ1-4; D remains unclear. V lost 4 bases and J 5 bases, leaving 5 bases between the germline ends. Germline loops: CDR1 GTSNPN, CDR2 SVGIG (reference sequence). There are 11 residues in the CDR3. CDR3: CAWTANEKLFF. The CDR3 region has the DNA TGTGCCTGGACAGCCAATGAAAAACTGTTTTTT.

V gene TRBV6-5 combines with J gene TRBJ2-5; TRBD2 matches at 8 bases. The CDR3 runs 15 residues. V dropped 0 bases and J dropped 4; count of bases not matched to a gene: 4. The germline gives CDR1 MNHEY, CDR2 SVGAGI. In nucleotides, the CDR3 is TGTGCCAGCAGTTACTCGCGGGGGGCCAGAGAGACCCAGTACTTC. Its protein product is CASSYSRGARETQYF.

The gene calls are TRBV7-4 and TRBJ2-7; TRBD2 aligns across 7 bases. After removal of 2 bases from V and 3 bases from J, the junction contained 10 bases not matched to a gene. Germline-derived CDR1 and CDR2 are SGHVT and SQSDAQ. This CDR3 has 16 residues. The DNA for the CDR3 is TGTGCCAGCAGCTTATTTCCGGGACTACCATACTACGAGCAGTACTTC. Protein sequence: CASSLFPGLPYYEQYF.

The chain recombines TRBV9 with TRBJ2-1; a weak D match, TRBD1 (5 bases). Germline CDR1 reads SGDLS; CDR2 reads YYNGEE. The CDR3 is 15 residues long. Trimming stripped 0 bases from V and 4 bases from J, with 11 bases between. CDR3 coding DNA: TGTGCCAGCAGCGTAGAGGGGTTCAGTTACAATGAGCAGTTCTTC. Translation: CASSVEGFSYNEQFF.

The chain joins TRBV11-2 to TRBJ2-7; D is perhaps TRBD1 (6 bases). The germline gives CDR1 SGHAT, CDR2 FQNNGV. CDR3 length: 14 residues. V was pared by 1 base and J by 3 bases, with 10 bases between. The CDR3 spells CASSLVVQGYEQYF. In DNA, the CDR3 is TGTGCCAGCAGCTTAGTGGTACAGGGCTACGAGCAGTACTTC.

The V and J genes are TRBV5-1 and TRBJ1-4; no definite D call. Germline V gene lookup returns CDR1 SGHRS and CDR2 YFSETQ. V lost 7 bases, J lost 5 bases, and 21 bases lay in between. CDR3 length: 16 amino acids. CDR3 in DNA: TGCGCCAGCGGTAGAGAAAACCGTGGAGGGAATGAAAAACTGTTTTTT. This sequence encodes CASGRENRGGNEKLFF.

This clone was recorded only once. This CDR3 is CASSRQGYEAFF. The CDR3 nucleotides are TGTGCCAGCAGTAGACAGGGGTATGAAGCTTTCTTT. This rearrangement joins TRBV7-2 to TRBJ1-1; 8 positions match TRBD1. This CDR3 has 12 residues. J gave up 7 bases and V 6 bases, and 4 bases lay outside the gene matches. Germline CDR1 SGHTA, CDR2 FQGNSA. Supplemented by reference TRBV7-2 and TRBJ1-1, the full variable domain reads GAGVSQSPSNKVTEKGKDVELRCDPISGHTALYWYRQSLGQGLEFLIYFQGNSAPDKSGLPSDRFSAERTGGSVSTLTIQRTQQEDSAVYLCASSRQGYEAFFGQGTRLTVV.

The chain has TRBV28 and TRBJ2-3; tentative D call: TRBD1 (5 bases). The ends were cut back, 8 bases at V and 2 bases at J, with 17 bases in the middle. The germline V gene has CDR1 MDHEN and CDR2 SYDVKM. This CDR3 is built from 15 residues. This CDR3 is CASRRWGIDTDTQYF. CDR3 sequence (DNA): TGTGCCAGCCGAAGGTGGGGCATCGACACAGATACGCAGTATTTT.

This chain uses TRBV5-1 with TRBJ1-1; D gene unclear. The V and J ends lost 5 bases and 0 bases respectively, with 11 bases between them. Germline V CDR1 and CDR2: SGHRS, YFSETQ. The CDR3 spans 14 residues. CDR3 in DNA: TGCGCCAGCAGTGCAGAGCCAATGAACACTGAAGCTTTCTTT. Encoded protein: CASSAEPMNTEAFF.

The chain carries TRBV10-3 and TRBJ2-2; the match to TRBD2 covers 7 bases. The CDR3 sequence is 18 residues long. With 9 bases clipped from V and 6 bases from J, the junction kept 22 bases outside the gene matches. The germline V gene encodes CDR1 ENHRY and CDR2 SYGVKD. In DNA, the CDR3 is TGTGCCATTCAAGCCTTGACGGGGAGCGGGAAGGGGTCCGGGGAGCTGTTTTTT. Translated, it gives CAIQALTGSGKGSGELFF.

The chain recombines TRBV19 with TRBJ1-5; 8 nucleotides align to TRBD1. Losses at the gene ends were 4 bases for V and 6 bases for J; bases not matched to a gene: 14. The CDR3 is made up of 17 amino acids. Germline CDR1 and CDR2: LNHDA and SQIVND (reference sequence). This CDR3 reads CASSRSGGAPSSQPQHF. In nucleotides, the CDR3 is TGTGCCAGTAGTAGATCAGGGGGCGCCCCTTCCAGTCAGCCCCAGCATTTT.

V is TRBV5-5 and J is TRBJ2-7, with D perhaps being TRBD1 or TRBD2 (5 bases each). The germline CDR1 and CDR2 sequences are SGHKS and YYEKEE (reference sequence). This CDR3 region has 14 residues. V lost 2 bases and J lost 0, with 9 bases in between. CDR3 sequence reads: CASSFRDHSYEQYF. The DNA of the CDR3 is TGTGCCAGCAGCTTCCGGGACCACTCCTACGAGCAGTACTTC. Based on the CDR3 plus reference TRBV5-5 and TRBJ2-7, the full variable domain is DAGVTQSPTHLIKTRGQQVTLRCSPISGHKSVSWYQQVLGQGPQFIFQYYEKEERGRGNFPDRFSARQFPNYSSELNVNALLLGDSALYLCASSFRDHSYEQYFGPGTRLTVT.

This sequence joins TRBV6-5 and TRBJ2-2; D gene uncertain. The CDR3 covers 14 residues. The V end lost 2 bases, the J end lost 1 base, and 5 bases lay between the germline ends. Germline V gene lookup returns CDR1 MNHEY and CDR2 SVGAGI. CDR3 DNA sequence: TGTGCCAGCAGTTACGGTTTGAACACCGGGGAGCTGTTTTTT. It translates to CASSYGLNTGELFF.